This TCR beta chain was obtained from a study of yellow fever vaccine responses in identical twins. Findings and limits, study-wide: Reportedly, the T cell response mounted by twins to vaccine seemed partly convergent, partly personalized.

Each CDR3 protein gets one entry after TCRdb re-called the RT-PCR reads with MiXCR. The sample contains under 25,000 distinct CDR3 sequences, approximately 72% of which appear only once. The CDR3 has 11 residues. Germline lookup yields CDR1 DFQATT and CDR2 SNEGSKA (reference sequence). This clonotype was detected a few times. Its antigen is currently unknown. At one boundary the junction diverges from the germline segment, which might be a read error. This receptor was identified in a woman aged 18-29 years who received the yellow fever vaccine. The chain is built from TRBV20-1 and TRBJ2-5; D is unresolved. This sample comprised T cells from blood (PBMCs), unsorted or a sorted subset (not recorded which), obtained before or after yellow fever vaccination (not recorded which). DNA for the CDR3: TGCACCCAATCCTTCCAAGAGACCCAGCACTTC. Amino acids: CTQSFQETQHF.